This T cell receptor beta chain is from a study of shared clonotypes between healthy human individuals. Study details: Each donor's CD4 naive and CD4 memory cells filled three plates apiece, CD8 naive two, and CD8 memory one.

The naive CD8 subset, CD45RO-negative cells positively selected for CCR7, excluded terminally differentiated effector memory CD45RA+ cells. Details on this clone: Its target is not known.

Genomic DNA of every subset was divided equally among multiple immunoSEQ plates. Per the original data handling: Junction-only sequences without quality scores came from ImmunoSEQ, so filtering differed. TCRdb's copy holds only in-frame clones and misses some; the assay was immunoSEQ multiplex PCR. The V and J calls and clone size are taken from that table; D and trimming were inferred from the DNA. The repertoire has 1.5 million to 2.5 million clones, about 95% of them found once; the top ten carry around 1.2%. Findings and limits, study-wide: Generally, estimated richness proved larger in naive subsets than it did in memory subsets.

Material: naive CD8+ T cells sorted from blood. This clonotype originated in a man aged 18 to 35 in good health.

CDR3 loop: CASSFNHLDKNTEAFF. The CDR3 region has the DNA TGTGCCAGCAGCTTCAACCACCTTGACAAGAACACTGAAGCTTTCTTT. V gene TRBV11-3 combines with J gene TRBJ1-1; no clear D gene. CDR3 length: 16 residues. V lost 3 bases, J lost 1 base, and 15 bases lay in between. From germline, CDR1 is SGHNT and CDR2 YENEEA.